This T cell receptor (beta chain) was sequenced in a study of cytomegalovirus exposure and HLA in healthy donors. There are 16 residues in the CDR3. Germline V CDR1 and CDR2: SGHRS, YFSETQ. V dropped 0 bases and J dropped 3 bases, with 14 bases sitting between them. Study results and limitations: Sequencing artifact likely explains a cluster of highly shared sequence variants. The sole available immune exposure information was CMV serostatus.

Concerning this clone itself: Its cognate antigen is unknown.

The PCR contained 60 Vbeta and 13 Jbeta primers. This table comes from immunoSEQ multiplex PCR, and its TCRdb copy is limited to in-frame clones, with some not included. The sample holds roughly 120,000 clones, around 80% seen once. The rearrangement links TRBV5-1 to TRBJ2-3, with a weak D call TRBD2 (6 bases). The clonotype comes from a man between 45 and 60 years old in good health and CMV-seronegative. Sample: PBMCs. DNA of the CDR3: TGCGCCAGCAGCTTGGAGGGGCTAGCGCAAACAGATACGCAGTATTTT. Translating it yields CASSLEGLAQTDTQYF.